The T cell receptor (beta chain) described here comes from a study of cytomegalovirus exposure and HLA in healthy donors. General study results and limits: Highly shared variants forming one cluster were likely a sequencing artifact.

Concerning this clone: No antigen is known for it.

Healthy people donating bone marrow made up the donors. PCR used 60 Vbeta primers and 13 Jbeta primers. Authors' processing steps: Later reanalysis found 75 million to 95 million unique TCR beta chains, around 9.9 million of them shared. Profiling relied on immunoSEQ multiplex PCR, and the TCRdb table lists in-frame clones only, not all of them. V and J calls and clone size are as listed in that table; D and trimming were resolved from the DNA. The repertoire holds fewer than 60,000 clones, with about 50% as singletons. Specimen: PBMCs. This receptor was obtained from a human donor in good health.

CDR3 DNA: TGTGCCAGCAGCTTAGCGCAACCGGGGATCGAGCAGTACTTC. Translated: CASSLAQPGIEQYF. The chain employs TRBV7-2 and TRBJ2-7; D perhaps matches TRBD2 (5 bases). From germline, CDR1 is SGHTA and CDR2 FQGNSA. V lost 0 bases to trimming and J lost 6 bases, with 12 bases between them. The CDR3 is 14 residues long.